This T cell receptor (beta chain) comes out of a study of T cells after yellow fever vaccination. The study, taken as a whole, reports: Contaminants from the bulk population, in the form of abundant clonotypes, could be found in FACS-sorted repertoires.

TCRdb fed the 5' RACE reads into MiXCR, producing one record per CDR3 protein. The profile shows about 580,000 distinct CDR3 sequences, 17% of them singletons. In its sample, this clonotype was seen a few times. Its antigen is not known. Between the trimmed V and J ends, which lost 2 bases and 2 bases, there was a span of 14 bases. This CDR3 comprises 15 residues. The germline V gene encodes CDR1 SGHKS and CDR2 YYEKEE (reference sequence). Sequences were derived from PBMCs, sampled 4 to 6 days after the first yellow fever vaccination. V and J are TRBV5-5 and TRBJ2-7; the D gene is possibly TRBD2 (6 bases). This sequence originates from a man aged 18 to 29 who received the YFV17D yellow fever vaccine. This CDR3 reads CASSLSPSVAYEQYV. Written as DNA, the CDR3 is TGTGCCAGCAGCTTAAGCCCTAGCGTCGCCTACGAGCAGTACGTC.